One and the same sample provided the 32 T cell receptor beta chains below, sequenced in a study of blood T cell repertoires in COVID-19. Measured with immunoSEQ multiplex PCR; TCRdb has only the in-frame clones, and not every one. The table shows more than 110,000 clones, with more than 60% occurring only once. The specimen sequenced was peripheral blood. The source of these receptors is a man older than 75 with acute or convalescent COVID-19.

This clone was seen only a few times. The V call is TRBV19, the J call TRBJ2-1, with a weak D call TRBD2 (6 bases). Germline V lookup: CDR1 LNHDA, CDR2 SQIVND (reference sequence). This CDR3 spans 12 amino acids. Deletions cut 4 bases from V and 5 bases from J, with 6 bases between. Written as DNA, the CDR3 is TGTGCCAGTAGTAGCGGGAACAATGAGCAGTTCTTC. It codes for CASSSGNNEQFF.

The chain links TRBV28 to TRBJ2-7; 11 positions match TRBD1. The CDR3 has 14 amino acids. Trimming removed 10 bases from V and 3 bases from J; junction bases left unmatched: 8. Germline V lookup: CDR1 MDHEN, CDR2 SYDVKM. The CDR3 bases are TGTGCCATTCAAAGGACAGGGGGCAACTACGAGCAGTACTTC. It codes for CAIQRTGGNYEQYF.

This chain links TRBV14 with TRBJ1-3; unclear D gene. The CDR3 has 13 amino acids. V dropped 3 bases and J dropped 0 bases, with 3 bases sitting between them. CDR1 and CDR2 from the germline V gene are SGHDN and FVKESK. The CDR3 reads CASSQASGNTIYF. The CDR3 coding sequence is TGTGCCAGCAGCCAGGCCTCTGGAAACACCATATATTTT.

The chain links TRBV7-9 to TRBJ1-2; D ambiguous. V lost 7 bases, J lost 7 bases, and 25 bases lay in between. The CDR3 extends over 16 amino acids. Per germline, CDR1 SEHNR and CDR2 FQNEAQ (reference sequence). The CDR3 sequence is CASTIEGRQSHFGYTF. Here the CDR3 DNA reads TGTGCCAGCACCATCGAGGGCAGACAATCCCACTTTGGCTACACCTTC. Looking up the rest from reference TRBV7-9 and TRBJ1-2 gives the full variable domain: DTGVSQNPRHKITKRGQNVTFRCDPISEHNRLYWYRQTLGQGPEFLTYFQNEAQLEKSRLLSDRFSAERPKGSFSTLEIQRTEQGDSAMYLCASTIEGRQSHFGYTFGSGTRLTVV.

The J gene is TRBJ2-7, the V gene TRBV29-1; D is perhaps TRBD1 (6 bases). The germline CDR1 and CDR2 sequences are SQVTM and ANQGSEA. Trimming took 6 bases from V and 7 from J, leaving 16 bases between them. This CDR3 region has 12 residues. In nucleotides, the CDR3 is TGCAGCGTGGCGAAGGGGGTACGGGAGCAGTACTTC. It specifies CSVAKGVREQYF.

The J gene is TRBJ2-1, the V gene TRBV6-5, with TRBD1 as a possible D gene (6 bases). Trimming removed 0 bases at V and 2 bases at J, with 8 bases between. This CDR3 is 15 amino acids long. Germline loops: CDR1 MNHEY, CDR2 SVGAGI. The DNA of the CDR3 is TGTGCCAGCAGTTACTCGAGACAGGCCTACAATGAGCAGTTCTTC. It translates to CASSYSRQAYNEQFF.

The V call is TRBV19, the J call TRBJ2-5; TRBD2 matches 11 bases. The CDR3 contains 16 residues. Losses at the gene ends were 3 bases for V and 8 bases for J; bases not matched to a gene: 11. The germline V gene encodes CDR1 LNHDA and CDR2 SQIVND (reference sequence). CDR3 amino acids: CASSISGGLAVFTQYF. CDR3 in DNA: TGTGCCAGTAGTATTTCTGGGGGACTAGCGGTGTTTACCCAGTACTTC.

The chain carries TRBV5-1 and TRBJ2-7, with 7 bases matching TRBD1. The junction had 10 bases not matched to a gene; V was cut back by 5 bases and J by 2 bases. CDR1 and CDR2 from the germline V gene are SGHRS and YFSETQ. The CDR3 is 15 residues long. The CDR3 DNA reads TGCGCCAGCAGGTTTGGACAGGAGGTGGCCTACGAGCAGTACTTC. This encodes CASRFGQEVAYEQYF.

This clone was detected once. The chain carries TRBV7-6 and TRBJ2-3; 10 bases line up with TRBD2. The V gene's germline CDR1 is SGHVS and CDR2 FNYEAQ. The ends lost 6 bases at V and 0 bases at J; junction bases unmatched: 3. This CDR3 is 15 amino acids long. In DNA, the CDR3 is TGTGCCAGCAGTCTAGCGGGGGCTAGCACAGATACGCAGTATTTT. Protein sequence: CASSLAGASTDTQYF.

This clone was detected once. The chain recombines TRBV3-1 (or the pseudogene TRBV3-2) with TRBJ2-5; the D gene is possibly TRBD1 (5 bases). CDR1 and CDR2 from the germline V gene are LGHDT and YNNKEL (reference sequence). CDR3 length: 17 residues. V lost 4 bases and J 3 bases, leaving 21 bases between the germline ends. CDR3 loop: CASSPPLWSGQEETQYF. In DNA form, the CDR3 reads TGTGCCAGCAGCCCCCCCTTATGGTCCGGACAAGAAGAGACCCAGTACTTC.

Only a few counts were recorded for this clone. This sequence joins TRBV5-5 and TRBJ1-5; 7 nucleotides line up with TRBD1. Trimming cost V 2 bases and J 3 bases; bases outside gene matches: 5. This CDR3 comprises 15 residues. Germline lookup yields CDR1 SGHKS and CDR2 YYEKEE (reference sequence). The CDR3 nucleotides read TGTGCCAGCAGCTTTACAGGGGCCACCAATCAGCCCCAGCATTTT. Its protein is CASSFTGATNQPQHF.

This clone has more than one count but fewer than ten. V is TRBV19 and J is TRBJ2-7; 7 bases map to TRBD1. CDR1 is LNHDA and CDR2 is SQIVND in the germline V gene (reference sequence). This CDR3 is 14 amino acids long. V trimming: 5 bases; J trimming: 3 bases; junction bases outside the gene matches: 7. The CDR3 here is CASSSQGRFYEQYF. The CDR3 DNA is TGTGCCAGTAGTTCACAGGGGCGATTCTACGAGCAGTACTTC.

The rearrangement links TRBV6-4 to TRBJ1-2; D remains unclear. The CDR3 is 14 amino acids. Germline V lookup: CDR1 MRHNA, CDR2 SNTAGT. The V end lost 0 bases, the J end lost 7 bases, and 12 bases lay between the germline ends. The CDR3 protein is CASSDSFGSGGYTF. The CDR3 coding sequence is TGTGCCAGCAGTGACTCGTTTGGGTCGGGTGGCTACACCTTC.

The V gene is TRBV7-9, the J gene TRBJ2-3, with TRBD2 as a possible D gene (5 bases). V lost 5 bases and J lost 1, with 13 bases in between. The CDR3 has 15 amino acids. CDR1 and CDR2 (germline): SEHNR, FQNEAQ (reference sequence). The CDR3 DNA reads as TGTGCCAGCAGCGCAGAGGGTGGCGGCACAGATACGCAGTATTTT. Translating gives CASSAEGGGTDTQYF. The variable domain in full, completed from reference TRBV7-9 and TRBJ2-3, reads DTGVSQNPRHKITKRGQNVTFRCDPISEHNRLYWYRQTLGQGPEFLTYFQNEAQLEKSRLLSDRFSAERPKGSFSTLEIQRTEQGDSAMYLCASSAEGGGTDTQYFGPGTRLTVL.

This clone occurred a few times. The rearrangement joins TRBV2 to TRBJ2-2, with 10 bases matching TRBD1. Germline V lookup: CDR1 SNHLY, CDR2 FYNNEI. V was clipped by 2 bases and J by 4 bases; unmatched bases: 7. The CDR3 covers 17 residues. CDR3 DNA sequence: TGTGCCAGCAGTGAACTAGGGACAGGGGCTAGCACCGGGGAGCTGTTTTTT. It encodes CASSELGTGASTGELFF.

The chain employs TRBV6-5 and TRBJ1-2, with unresolved D. This CDR3 is 12 amino acids long. Trimming took 6 bases from V and 7 from J, leaving 12 bases between them. The germline V gene has CDR1 MNHEY and CDR2 SVGAGI. The CDR3: CASSKPRGGYTF. Here the CDR3 DNA reads TGTGCCAGCAGCAAACCCCGGGGTGGCTACACCTTC.

This chain uses TRBV11-2 with TRBJ2-7; D gene unclear. V shed 3 bases and J shed 5 bases, with 8 bases lying between them. The CDR3 length is 12 residues. Germline V gene data show CDR1 as SGHAT and CDR2 as FQNNGV. CDR3: CASSFRGDEQYF. The CDR3 coding sequence is TGTGCCAGCAGCTTCAGAGGCGACGAGCAGTACTTC.

The V and J genes are TRBV6-5 and TRBJ1-3; 9 bases map to TRBD1. Looked up from germline, CDR1 is MNHEY and CDR2 is SVGAGI. Trimming removed 2 bases from V and 7 bases from J; junction bases left unmatched: 3. The CDR3 runs to 14 residues. CDR3 nucleotides: TGTGCCAGCAGTTACAACAGGGGGCAGAACACCATATATTTT. Amino acids: CASSYNRGQNTIYF.

The table lists this clone with a count of one. The same CDR3 arises from other DNA sequences in this sample as well. The chain is built from TRBV7-9 and TRBJ1-4; 9 nucleotides line up with TRBD1. V dropped 3 bases and J dropped 7; count of bases not matched to a gene: 3. This CDR3 comprises 14 residues. The germline CDR1 and CDR2 sequences are SEHNR and FQNEAQ (reference sequence). CDR3 DNA: TGTGCCAGCAGCTTGGGACAGGGAGGTGAAAAACTGTTTTTT. Protein sequence: CASSLGQGGEKLFF.

This clone has only one observation. The chain uses TRBV29-1 and TRBJ1-6; D is perhaps TRBD1 (6 bases). With 6 bases removed from V and 8 bases from J, the gap between germline ends came to 14 bases. Germline CDR1 is SQVTM and CDR2 is ANQGSEA. CDR3 length: 13 residues. The CDR3 DNA reads as TGCAGCGTAGCGGACAGCACCGATTCACCCCTCCACTTT. Translating it yields CSVADSTDSPLHF.

The rearrangement uses TRBV14 and TRBJ2-1; the D is unclear. This CDR3 is 16 amino acids long. Trimming left V 4 bases short and J 0 bases short, with 13 bases between. Germline assignment: CDR1 SGHDN and CDR2 FVKESK. CDR3 residues: CASSPRLSLSYNEQFF. The CDR3 DNA reads TGTGCCAGCAGCCCCAGGTTAAGCCTCTCCTACAATGAGCAGTTCTTC.

V is TRBV2 and J is TRBJ1-4; 7 bases are a match to TRBD1. Germline lookup yields CDR1 SNHLY and CDR2 FYNNEI. This CDR3 comprises 13 residues. The trim removed 6 bases at V and 8 bases at J, leaving 6 bases unmatched. The CDR3 here is CASRRGLREKLFF. In DNA, the CDR3 is TGTGCCAGCAGAAGGGGGCTGCGGGAAAAACTGTTTTTT.

CDR3 DNA sequence: TGTGCCAGCAGCGTAGGAGGGCAGAGCACCGGGGAGCTGTTTTTT. Protein sequence: CASSVGGQSTGELFF. The V call is TRBV9, the J call TRBJ2-2; tentative D call: TRBD2 (5 bases). V was pared by 0 bases and J by 4 bases, with 10 bases between. CDR1 is SGDLS and CDR2 is YYNGEE in the germline V gene. The CDR3 has 15 amino acids.

The V gene is TRBV24-1, the J gene TRBJ2-1, with D tentatively TRBD1 (6 bases). The germline gives CDR1 KGHDR, CDR2 SFDVKD. The CDR3 sequence is 15 residues long. The germline V and J ends were trimmed by 2 bases and 5 bases, with 12 bases remaining between them. The CDR3 reads CATSDYGTPNNEQFF. For the CDR3, the DNA is TGTGCCACCAGTGATTATGGGACACCAAACAATGAGCAGTTCTTC.

The CDR3 DNA follows: TGTGCCAGCAGCTTCAACAGGGCGGCCTACGAGCAGTACTTC. Its protein product is CASSFNRAAYEQYF. The chain recombines TRBV7-2 with TRBJ2-7, with D perhaps TRBD1 (6 bases). Between the trimmed V and J ends, which lost 3 bases and 2 bases, there was a span of 11 bases. CDR1 SGHTA and CDR2 FQGNSA come from the germline V gene. The CDR3 extends over 14 amino acids.

This chain links TRBV4-1 with TRBJ2-1; 9 bases agree with TRBD2. V shed 4 bases, J shed 4 bases, and the junction held 14 bases outside the gene matches. Germline CDR1 MGHRA, CDR2 YSYEKL. The CDR3 length is 18 residues. The CDR3 sequence is CASSPEGVRSGGYNEQFF. The CDR3 coding sequence is TGCGCCAGCAGCCCCGAAGGGGTTCGTAGCGGGGGATACAATGAGCAGTTCTTC.

The chain joins TRBV5-4 to TRBJ2-3; 9 nucleotides match TRBD2. Trimming at V came to 1 base and at J to 5 bases, leaving 8 bases not matched to a gene. The CDR3 covers 16 residues. Per the germline V gene, CDR1 is SGHNT and CDR2 is YYREEE (reference sequence). CDR3 residues: CASSLPQRGAGDTQYF. The CDR3 DNA sequence: TGTGCCAGCAGCTTGCCGCAGCGGGGGGCCGGAGATACGCAGTATTTT.

V is TRBV11-2 and J is TRBJ1-1; 9 bases match TRBD1. Germline lookup yields CDR1 SGHAT and CDR2 FQNNGV. With V trimmed by 5 bases and J by 1 base, 8 bases remained unmatched. This CDR3 is 16 amino acids long. The CDR3 sequence is CASSRGTGFANTEAFF. The CDR3 DNA sequence: TGTGCCAGCAGCCGTGGGACAGGGTTTGCGAACACTGAAGCTTTCTTT.

The CDR3 is CASNTGQNNYGYTF. The CDR3 coding sequence is TGTGCCAGCAATACGGGACAGAATAACTATGGCTACACCTTC. The V and J genes are TRBV6-5 and TRBJ1-2, with 7 bases identical to TRBD1. CDR1 MNHEY and CDR2 SVGAGI come from the germline V gene. CDR3 length equals 14 residues. V gave up 7 bases and J gave up 1 base; unmatched junction bases: 6.

The chain employs TRBV10-3 and TRBJ2-5, with 9 bases matching TRBD1. CDR1 is ENHRY, CDR2 SYGVKD, per germline. With 3 bases clipped from V and 6 bases from J, the junction kept 5 bases outside the gene matches. The CDR3 runs 14 residues. The chain's CDR3 is CAISEGQGRQTQYF. CDR3 nucleotides: TGTGCCATCAGTGAAGGACAGGGGAGGCAGACCCAGTACTTC.

A note on this clone: The same CDR3 can be traced to other DNA sequences in this sample. The chain employs TRBV30 and TRBJ1-5, with D unclear. CDR1 and CDR2 from the germline V gene are GTSNPN and SVGIG (reference sequence). Trimming left V 0 bases short and J 0 bases short, with 9 bases between. This CDR3 has 15 amino acids. The CDR3 is CAWSVGGNSNQPQHF. The CDR3 DNA reads TGTGCCTGGAGTGTGGGAGGGAATAGCAATCAGCCCCAGCATTTT.

The chain has TRBV19 and TRBJ1-2; the match to TRBD1 covers 7 bases. The CDR3 sequence is 14 residues long. With V trimmed by 7 bases and J by 4 bases, 9 bases remained unmatched. Germline assignment: CDR1 LNHDA and CDR2 SQIVND (reference sequence). CDR3 loop: CASTAPTGAYGYTF. CDR3 DNA sequence: TGTGCCAGTACCGCTCCAACAGGGGCCTATGGCTACACCTTC. Filled out from reference TRBV19 and TRBJ1-2, the complete variable domain reads DGGITQSPKYLFRKEGQNVTLSCEQNLNHDAMYWYRQDPGQGLRLIYYSQIVNDFQKGDIAEGYSVSREKKESFPLTVTSAQKNPTAFYLCASTAPTGAYGYTFGSGTRLTVV.